This TCR beta chain is from a study of blood T cell repertoires in COVID-19. Across the whole study: The United States, Italy and Spain provided the acute and convalescent COVID-19 samples. The analysed material was cDNA or gDNA that came from T cells, B-cell-depleted T cells, or PBMCs.

Per the original data handling: Amplifying reference gene primers gave estimates of nucleated cell counts. Sequenced by immunoSEQ multiplex PCR; TCRdb stores in-frame clones only, minus some. That table gives V, J and clone size, and the DNA gave D and trimming. Among some 320,000 clones listed, over 75% were seen once. The TCR sequence derives from a human donor in a cohort sampled during active COVID-19. Sequencing input: peripheral blood.

As DNA, the CDR3 is TGTGCCAGCAGCTTAAACGGGGGGGCAGATACGCAGTATTTT. It translates to CASSLNGGADTQYF. The genes are TRBV11-2 and TRBJ2-3; 8 bases are shared with TRBD2. Germline-derived CDR1 and CDR2 are SGHAT and FQNNGV. J lost 4 bases, V lost 2 bases, and 2 bases had no gene match. The CDR3 is 14 residues long.